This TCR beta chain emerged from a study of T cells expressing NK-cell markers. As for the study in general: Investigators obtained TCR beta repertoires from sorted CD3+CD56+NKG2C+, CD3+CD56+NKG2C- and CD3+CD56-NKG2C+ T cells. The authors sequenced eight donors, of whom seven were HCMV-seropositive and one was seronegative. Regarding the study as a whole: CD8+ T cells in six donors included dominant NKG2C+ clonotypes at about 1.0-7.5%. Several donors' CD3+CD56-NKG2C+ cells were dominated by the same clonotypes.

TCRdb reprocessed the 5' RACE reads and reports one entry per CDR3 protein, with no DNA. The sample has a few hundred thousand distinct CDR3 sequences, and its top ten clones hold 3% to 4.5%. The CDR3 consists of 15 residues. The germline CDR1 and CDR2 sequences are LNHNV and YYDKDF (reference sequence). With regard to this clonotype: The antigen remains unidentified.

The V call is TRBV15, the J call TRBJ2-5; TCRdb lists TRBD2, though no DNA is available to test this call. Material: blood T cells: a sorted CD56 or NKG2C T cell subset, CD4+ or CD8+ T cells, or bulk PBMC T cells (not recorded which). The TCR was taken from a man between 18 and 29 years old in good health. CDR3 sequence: CAHTGSGGLQETQYF.